A selection of T cell receptor beta chains follows, all from one sample in a study of lymphopenia after photon versus proton radiotherapy. Sequencing used immunoSEQ multiplex PCR; TCRdb keeps in-frame clones, though not all of them. In the table there are tens of thousands of clones, roughly 84% of which are singletons. The sequences come from peripheral blood, collected from a patient treated with proton-based radiotherapy. These receptors were taken from a woman aged 70 to 79 with pancreatic cancer. Some clones in this sample may be carry-over from other donors' samples. The CDR3 runs from the conserved cysteine through the conserved F or W. Each record gives: J gene, V gene, D gene, clone size, CDR3 protein, CDR3 DNA. A D gene is named only where the DNA matches it firmly. Clone size, where shown, is once, few, many, or a class for clones that have expanded.

j_call: TRBJ2-5; v_call: TRBV5-1; d_call: NA; clone_size: NA; cdr3_aa: CASSLARVQETQYF; cdr3_nt: TGCGCCAGCAGCTTGGCCAGGGTTCAAGAGACCCAGTACTTC
j_call: TRBJ2-3; v_call: TRBV29-1; d_call: TRBD1; clone_size: NA; cdr3_aa: CSVDKEGQGSWADTQYF; cdr3_nt: TGCAGCGTTGATAAGGAGGGACAGGGTAGCTGGGCAGATACGCAGTATTTT
j_call: TRBJ2-3; v_call: TRBV30; d_call: TRBD2; clone_size: NA; cdr3_aa: CAWSLGTSGSTDTQYF; cdr3_nt: TGTGCCTGGAGTCTCGGGACTAGCGGAAGCACAGATACGCAGTATTTT
j_call: TRBJ2-3; v_call: TRBV27; d_call: NA; clone_size: once; cdr3_aa: CASTQSTRGLTDTQYF; cdr3_nt: TGTGCCAGCACCCAATCTACTAGAGGTCTCACAGATACGCAGTATTTT
j_call: TRBJ2-3; v_call: TRBV7-2; d_call: TRBD1; clone_size: NA; cdr3_aa: CASSPSDTGGGDTQYF; cdr3_nt: TGTGCCAGCAGCCCCTCAGATACAGGGGGCGGAGATACGCAGTATTTT
j_call: TRBJ2-7; v_call: TRBV27; d_call: NA; clone_size: NA; cdr3_aa: CASSPLDQSSYEQYF; cdr3_nt: TGTGCCAGCAGTCCACTGGATCAAAGCTCCTACGAGCAGTACTTC
j_call: TRBJ1-1; v_call: TRBV6-5; d_call: NA; clone_size: NA; cdr3_aa: CASSYSAGRDTEAFF; cdr3_nt: TGTGCCAGCAGTTACTCGGCAGGGCGGGACACTGAAGCTTTCTTT
j_call: TRBJ1-1; v_call: TRBV30; d_call: NA; clone_size: NA; cdr3_aa: CAWSVARNTEAFF; cdr3_nt: TGTGCCTGGAGTGTCGCCAGGAACACTGAAGCTTTCTTT
j_call: TRBJ2-7; v_call: TRBV9; d_call: NA; clone_size: NA; cdr3_aa: CASSVGAGIYYEQYF; cdr3_nt: TGTGCCAGCAGCGTAGGAGCCGGGATCTACTACGAGCAGTACTTC
j_call: TRBJ1-6; v_call: TRBV5-8; d_call: NA; clone_size: NA; cdr3_aa: CASSLSTTGINNSPLHF; cdr3_nt: TGTGCCAGCAGCTTGTCTACAACAGGCATCAATAATTCACCCCTCCACTTT
j_call: TRBJ1-1; v_call: TRBV28; d_call: NA; clone_size: NA; cdr3_aa: CASNGHGHNTEAFF; cdr3_nt: TGTGCCAGCAACGGACACGGACACAACACTGAAGCTTTCTTT
j_call: TRBJ1-4; v_call: TRBV28; d_call: NA; clone_size: NA; cdr3_aa: CASREQNNEKLFF; cdr3_nt: TGTGCCAGCAGGGAACAGAATAATGAAAAACTGTTTTTT
j_call: TRBJ2-1; v_call: TRBV9; d_call: TRBD2; clone_size: NA; cdr3_aa: CASSLQAGSSYNEQFF; cdr3_nt: TGTGCCAGCAGCCTACAAGCGGGGAGCTCCTACAATGAGCAGTTCTTC
j_call: TRBJ2-1; v_call: TRBV7-2; d_call: NA; clone_size: once; cdr3_aa: CASSRDLRTYNEQFF; cdr3_nt: TGTGCCAGCAGCCGGGACCTACGTACCTACAATGAGCAGTTCTTC
j_call: TRBJ1-1; v_call: TRBV2; d_call: TRBD1; clone_size: NA; cdr3_aa: CANIKDRGMNTEAFF; cdr3_nt: TGTGCCAACATAAAGGACAGGGGGATGAACACTGAAGCTTTCTTT
j_call: TRBJ2-1; v_call: TRBV9; d_call: TRBD2; clone_size: NA; cdr3_aa: CASSPPGTSPYNEQFF; cdr3_nt: TGTGCCAGCAGCCCTCCAGGGACTAGCCCCTACAATGAGCAGTTCTTC
j_call: TRBJ2-5; v_call: TRBV30; d_call: TRBD2; clone_size: NA; cdr3_aa: CAWTRKLAGLIETQYF; cdr3_nt: TGTGCCTGGACCCGGAAACTAGCGGGATTAATAGAGACCCAGTACTTC
j_call: TRBJ1-1; v_call: TRBV15; d_call: TRBD1; clone_size: NA; cdr3_aa: CATSREKPGQGSSRAFF; cdr3_nt: TGTGCCACCAGCAGAGAAAAGCCTGGACAGGGTTCTTCTCGTGCTTTCTTT
j_call: TRBJ2-5; v_call: TRBV19; d_call: TRBD2; clone_size: NA; cdr3_aa: CASRVGLAGQETQYF; cdr3_nt: TGTGCCAGTAGAGTGGGACTAGCGGGACAAGAGACCCAGTACTTC
j_call: TRBJ2-3; v_call: TRBV28; d_call: TRBD2; clone_size: NA; cdr3_aa: CASSIFLAESTDTQYF; cdr3_nt: TGTGCCAGCAGTATATTTCTAGCGGAGAGCACAGATACGCAGTATTTT
j_call: TRBJ2-4; v_call: TRBV6-4; d_call: TRBD1; clone_size: NA; cdr3_aa: CASSDMRDRTRLAKNIQYF; cdr3_nt: TGTGCCAGCAGTGACATGCGGGACAGGACTCGCCTAGCCAAAAACATTCAGTACTTC
j_call: TRBJ2-3; v_call: TRBV19; d_call: TRBD1; clone_size: NA; cdr3_aa: CASSILDRATDTQYF; cdr3_nt: TGTGCCAGTAGTATATTGGACAGGGCCACAGATACGCAGTATTTT
j_call: TRBJ2-4; v_call: TRBV4-1; d_call: TRBD2; clone_size: NA; cdr3_aa: CASSPRGENIQYF; cdr3_nt: TGCGCCAGCAGCCCTCGGGGGGAAAACATTCAGTACTTC
j_call: TRBJ2-1; v_call: TRBV6-5; d_call: TRBD2; clone_size: NA; cdr3_aa: CASSIAGEMGNEQFF; cdr3_nt: TGTGCCAGCAGTATAGCGGGAGAGATGGGGAATGAGCAGTTCTTC
j_call: TRBJ1-1; v_call: TRBV7-9; d_call: NA; clone_size: NA; cdr3_aa: CASSLPPGDTEAFF; cdr3_nt: TGTGCCAGCAGCTTGCCCCCGGGGGACACTGAAGCTTTCTTT
j_call: TRBJ1-1; v_call: TRBV14; d_call: NA; clone_size: NA; cdr3_aa: CASSRSMNTEAFF; cdr3_nt: TGTGCCAGCAGCAGATCCATGAACACTGAAGCTTTCTTT
j_call: TRBJ1-5; v_call: TRBV19; d_call: TRBD1; clone_size: once; cdr3_aa: CASSLAGGGNQPQHF; cdr3_nt: TGTGCCAGTAGTTTGGCAGGGGGAGGCAATCAGCCCCAGCATTTT
j_call: TRBJ2-3; v_call: TRBV10-3; d_call: NA; clone_size: NA; cdr3_aa: CAITRGGGGTDTQYF; cdr3_nt: TGTGCCATCACGCGGGGCGGAGGGGGCACAGATACGCAGTATTTT
j_call: TRBJ2-2; v_call: TRBV6-6; d_call: NA; clone_size: NA; cdr3_aa: CASSWGGGRGTGELFF; cdr3_nt: TGTGCCAGCAGTTGGGGTGGGGGGCGCGGCACCGGGGAGCTGTTTTTT
j_call: TRBJ2-2; v_call: TRBV4-1; d_call: TRBD2; clone_size: NA; cdr3_aa: CASSQVGAGPNTGELFF; cdr3_nt: TGCGCCAGCAGCCAAGTCGGAGCGGGACCGAACACCGGGGAGCTGTTTTTT
j_call: TRBJ1-4; v_call: TRBV5-5; d_call: NA; clone_size: NA; cdr3_aa: CASSLEGTPSEKLFF; cdr3_nt: TGTGCCAGCAGCTTGGAGGGGACCCCCAGTGAAAAACTGTTTTTT
j_call: TRBJ2-2; v_call: TRBV2; d_call: TRBD2; clone_size: NA; cdr3_aa: CASRLAAANTGELFF; cdr3_nt: TGTGCCAGCAGACTAGCGGCTGCGAACACCGGGGAGCTGTTTTTT
j_call: TRBJ1-2; v_call: TRBV7-9; d_call: NA; clone_size: NA; cdr3_aa: CASSLPSRGDYGYTF; cdr3_nt: TGTGCCAGCAGCTTACCCTCCAGGGGAGACTATGGCTACACCTTC
j_call: TRBJ1-2; v_call: TRBV28; d_call: NA; clone_size: once; cdr3_aa: CASSLGRYGYTF; cdr3_nt: TGTGCCAGCAGCTTAGGAAGATATGGCTACACCTTC
j_call: TRBJ1-5; v_call: TRBV29-1; d_call: TRBD1; clone_size: NA; cdr3_aa: CSVGETGSNQPQHF; cdr3_nt: TGCAGCGTTGGGGAGACAGGGAGCAATCAGCCCCAGCATTTT
j_call: TRBJ2-1; v_call: TRBV11-2; d_call: NA; clone_size: NA; cdr3_aa: CASSLDSTVVGMAHSEQFF; cdr3_nt: TGTGCCAGCAGCTTAGATAGTACCGTAGTGGGAATGGCACATTCTGAGCAGTTCTTC
j_call: TRBJ1-2; v_call: TRBV19; d_call: TRBD1; clone_size: NA; cdr3_aa: CASSRAMTGDYGYTF; cdr3_nt: TGTGCCAGTAGTAGGGCGATGACAGGGGACTATGGCTACACCTTC
j_call: TRBJ1-1; v_call: TRBV19; d_call: TRBD1; clone_size: few; cdr3_aa: CASSIGAQGGEAFF; cdr3_nt: TGTGCCAGTAGTATAGGGGCGCAGGGGGGCGAAGCTTTCTTT
j_call: TRBJ1-3; v_call: TRBV11-2; d_call: NA; clone_size: NA; cdr3_aa: CASSLESQGPGNTIYF; cdr3_nt: TGTGCCAGCAGCTTAGAGTCCCAGGGCCCTGGAAACACCATATATTTT
j_call: TRBJ2-1; v_call: TRBV4-2; d_call: NA; clone_size: NA; cdr3_aa: CASSQDLEREQFF; cdr3_nt: TGTGCCAGCAGCCAAGATCTAGAGAGAGAGCAGTTCTTC
j_call: TRBJ1-1; v_call: TRBV5-6; d_call: NA; clone_size: NA; cdr3_aa: CASSLSYSEAFF; cdr3_nt: TGTGCCAGCAGCCTTAGTTATTCTGAAGCTTTCTTT
j_call: TRBJ2-1; v_call: TRBV6-1; d_call: TRBD2; clone_size: NA; cdr3_aa: CASTRLSGSSDEQFF; cdr3_nt: TGTGCCAGCACCCGCCTTAGCGGGAGTAGCGATGAGCAGTTCTTC
j_call: TRBJ2-7; v_call: TRBV10-3; d_call: TRBD2; clone_size: NA; cdr3_aa: CAISSTSGSSYEQYF; cdr3_nt: TGTGCCATCAGTTCGACTAGCGGGAGCTCCTACGAGCAGTACTTC
j_call: TRBJ2-7; v_call: TRBV7-9; d_call: NA; clone_size: NA; cdr3_aa: CASSRGSSYEQYF; cdr3_nt: TGTGCCAGCAGCAGGGGAAGCTCCTACGAGCAGTACTTC
j_call: TRBJ1-3; v_call: TRBV7-6; d_call: NA; clone_size: NA; cdr3_aa: CASSLPSGNTIYF; cdr3_nt: TGTGCCAGCAGCTTACCATCTGGAAACACCATATATTTT
j_call: TRBJ2-1; v_call: TRBV6-5; d_call: TRBD1; clone_size: NA; cdr3_aa: CASRDRGLNEQFF; cdr3_nt: TGTGCCAGTAGGGACAGGGGGCTGAATGAGCAGTTCTTC
j_call: TRBJ1-1; v_call: TRBV27; d_call: TRBD1; clone_size: NA; cdr3_aa: CASSPQGVPEAFF; cdr3_nt: TGTGCCAGCAGCCCACAGGGGGTCCCTGAAGCTTTCTTT
j_call: TRBJ2-7; v_call: TRBV25-1; d_call: NA; clone_size: NA; cdr3_aa: CASSSLEGNEQYF; cdr3_nt: TGTGCCAGCAGTTCCCTAGAGGGCAACGAGCAGTACTTC
j_call: TRBJ2-7; v_call: TRBV5-4; d_call: NA; clone_size: NA; cdr3_aa: CASSPDTYEQYF; cdr3_nt: TGTGCCAGCAGCCCAGACACCTACGAGCAGTACTTC
j_call: TRBJ1-5; v_call: TRBV7-9; d_call: TRBD1; clone_size: few; cdr3_aa: CASSTGTGDQPQHF; cdr3_nt: TGTGCCAGCAGCACGGGGACAGGGGATCAGCCCCAGCATTTT
j_call: TRBJ1-5; v_call: TRBV4-3; d_call: TRBD1; clone_size: NA; cdr3_aa: CASSPTLTGGSQPQHF; cdr3_nt: TGCGCCAGCAGCCCGACCCTCACAGGGGGCAGTCAGCCCCAGCATTTT
j_call: TRBJ1-2; v_call: TRBV6-1; d_call: NA; clone_size: NA; cdr3_aa: CASSESGRPGGYTF; cdr3_nt: TGTGCCAGCAGTGAATCGGGAAGGCCAGGGGGCTACACCTTC
j_call: TRBJ2-1; v_call: TRBV6-1; d_call: TRBD2; clone_size: NA; cdr3_aa: CASSEEASGRFSNEQFF; cdr3_nt: TGTGCCAGCAGTGAAGAGGCTAGCGGGCGTTTTAGCAATGAGCAGTTCTTC
j_call: TRBJ2-5; v_call: TRBV5-1; d_call: TRBD1; clone_size: once; cdr3_aa: CASSFVQGEETQYF; cdr3_nt: TGCGCCAGCAGCTTCGTCCAGGGGGAAGAGACCCAGTACTTC
j_call: TRBJ1-6; v_call: TRBV10-3; d_call: NA; clone_size: NA; cdr3_aa: CAISEEEVSPLHF; cdr3_nt: TGTGCCATCAGTGAGGAGGAGGTATCACCCCTCCACTTT
j_call: TRBJ1-2; v_call: TRBV11-2; d_call: NA; clone_size: NA; cdr3_aa: CASSSRYGYTF; cdr3_nt: TGTGCCAGCAGCTCCCGCTATGGCTACACCTTC